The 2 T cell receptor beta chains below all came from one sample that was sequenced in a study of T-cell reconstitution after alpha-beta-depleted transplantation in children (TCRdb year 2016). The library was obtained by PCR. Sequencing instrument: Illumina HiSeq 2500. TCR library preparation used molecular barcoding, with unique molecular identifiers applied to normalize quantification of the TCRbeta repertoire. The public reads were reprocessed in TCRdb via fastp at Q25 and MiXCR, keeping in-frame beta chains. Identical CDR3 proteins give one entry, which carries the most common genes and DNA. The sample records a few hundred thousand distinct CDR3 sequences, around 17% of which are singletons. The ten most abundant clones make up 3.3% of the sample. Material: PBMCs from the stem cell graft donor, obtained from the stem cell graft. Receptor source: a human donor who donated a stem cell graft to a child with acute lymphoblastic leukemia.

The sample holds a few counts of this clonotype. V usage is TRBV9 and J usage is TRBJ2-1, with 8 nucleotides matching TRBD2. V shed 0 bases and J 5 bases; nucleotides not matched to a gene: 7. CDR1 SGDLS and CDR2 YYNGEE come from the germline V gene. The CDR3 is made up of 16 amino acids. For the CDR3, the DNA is TGTGCCAGCAGCGTAGGTGGTAGCGGGAAGAACAATGAGCAGTTCTTC. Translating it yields CASSVGGSGKNNEQFF.

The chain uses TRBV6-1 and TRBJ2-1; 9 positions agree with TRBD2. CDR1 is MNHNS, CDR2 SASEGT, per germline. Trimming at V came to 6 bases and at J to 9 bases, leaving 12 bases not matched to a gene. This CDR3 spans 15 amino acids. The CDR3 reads CASSFLSGSNGEQFF. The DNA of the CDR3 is TGTGCCAGCAGCTTCCTTAGCGGGAGTAATGGTGAGCAGTTCTTC.